The next 17 T cell receptor beta chains were all read from a single sample in a study of T cells after yellow fever vaccination. TCRdb used MiXCR to reprocess the 5' RACE reads, holding one entry per CDR3 protein. The sample includes about 300,000 distinct CDR3 sequences, about 6.9% seen only once; the top ten take roughly a sixth. The sequences come from PBMCs, collected approximately 47 days after the first yellow fever vaccination. The receptors originated from a young man who received the YFV17D yellow fever vaccine.

This clonotype has a count of ten or more. CDR3: CASSLFGELFF. The CDR3 DNA follows: TGTGCCAGCAGTTTATTCGGGGAGCTGTTTTTT. V usage is TRBV28 and J usage is TRBJ2-2; D gene unclear. Germline V CDR1 and CDR2: MDHEN, SYDVKM. The CDR3 extends over 11 amino acids. V lost 1 base, J lost 7 bases, and 1 base lay in between.

V usage is TRBV20-1 and J usage is TRBJ2-1, with D hard to call. Germline V gene sequence: CDR1 DFQATT, CDR2 SNEGSKA (reference sequence). This CDR3 has 14 amino acids. V was cut by 3 bases and J by 10 bases, with 19 bases left in between. In DNA, the CDR3 is TGCAGTGCTAGTGGCACCGGGCCTCTCGGGGAGCAGTTCTTC. Its translation is CSASGTGPLGEQFF.

This clonotype has just a few counts. The chain joins TRBV4-1 to TRBJ2-2; D may be TRBD1 or TRBD2 (5 bases each). The CDR3 is 14 residues long. Per the germline V gene, CDR1 is MGHRA and CDR2 is YSYEKL. Trimming took off 1 base at V and 6 bases at J, with 9 bases between the two ends. CDR3 DNA sequence: TGCGCCAGCAGCCAAGGGTGGGGACCCGGGGAGCTGTTTTTT. It yields the protein CASSQGWGPGELFF.

The rearrangement joins TRBV5-6 to TRBJ2-3, with D maybe TRBD2 (5 bases). CDR3 size: 14 residues. Trimming removed 3 bases at V and 2 bases at J, with 10 bases between. Germline assignment: CDR1 SGHDT and CDR2 YYEEEE. Written as DNA, the CDR3 is TGTGCCAGCAGCTCTTCGCGGGTCACAGATACGCAGTATTTT. As protein: CASSSSRVTDTQYF.

This clonotype turned up a few times. The chain combines TRBV12-3 or TRBV12-4 with TRBJ2-3; 7 positions agree with TRBD2. V gave up 6 bases and J gave up 3 bases; unmatched junction bases: 6. The CDR3 extends over 14 amino acids. This CDR3 reads CASRVTGGTDTQYF. The CDR3 coding sequence is TGTGCCAGCAGAGTCACGGGGGGTACAGATACGCAGTATTTT.

The chain couples TRBV2 to TRBJ2-3; D gene unclear. This CDR3 comprises 15 residues. The germline CDR1 and CDR2 sequences are SNHLY and FYNNEI. Trimming left V 1 base short and J 1 base short, with 9 bases between. In DNA form, the CDR3 reads TGTGCCAGCAGTGAAGGGGCGGTCCGCACAGATACGCAGTATTTT. This codes for CASSEGAVRTDTQYF.

Many counts were recorded for this clonotype. V is TRBV5-1 and J is TRBJ2-1; D is unclear. The CDR3 has 16 amino acids. Between the trimmed V and J ends, which lost 0 bases and 1 base, there was a span of 11 bases. Germline V CDR1 and CDR2: SGHRS, YFSETQ. CDR3 region: CASSLAASSSYNEQFF. In nucleotides, the CDR3 is TGCGCCAGCAGCTTGGCCGCGTCCTCTTCCTACAATGAGCAGTTCTTC.

This clonotype turned up a few times. V gene TRBV5-1 combines with J gene TRBJ2-2; D might be TRBD1 (5 bases). CDR1 and CDR2 from the germline V gene are SGHRS and YFSETQ. The V and J ends lost 2 bases and 4 bases respectively, with 12 bases between them. This CDR3 has 15 amino acids. This CDR3 is CASSFQGSGTGELFF. CDR3 in DNA: TGCGCCAGCAGCTTTCAGGGTAGTGGCACCGGGGAGCTGTTTTTT.

This clonotype was picked up a small number of times. The junction departs from the called germline gene at one end, perhaps through a read error. This chain links TRBV12-3 or TRBV12-4 with TRBJ1-6; D unresolved. The length of the CDR3 is 12 residues. The CDR3 spells CASSRYSSPLHF. The CDR3 DNA follows: TGTGCCAGCAGTCGGTATAGTTCACCCCTCCACTTT.

The table lists this clonotype with a few counts. As DNA, the CDR3 is TGCGCCAGCAGCCCCGGGACTAGCGGGATGGATGAGCAGTTCTTC. This translates into CASSPGTSGMDEQFF. The rearrangement uses TRBV5-1 and TRBJ2-1; 13 bases line up with TRBD2. The CDR3 has 15 amino acids. Germline trimming cut 4 bases from V and 8 bases from J; bases unmatched to any gene: 6. Germline V gives CDR1 SGHRS, CDR2 YFSETQ.

The chain couples TRBV12-3 or TRBV12-4 to TRBJ2-5, with 7 bases lining up with TRBD1. The CDR3 is 13 amino acids. V gave up 6 bases and J gave up 5 bases; unmatched junction bases: 6. The CDR3: CASRWTGRETQYF. For the CDR3, the DNA is TGTGCCAGCAGGTGGACAGGCCGGGAGACCCAGTACTTC.

The chain employs TRBV6-2 or TRBV6-3 and TRBJ2-6; TRBD1 matches at 8 bases. Germline CDR1 is MNHEY and CDR2 is SVGEGT. This CDR3 is 17 amino acids long. Unmatched junction bases numbered 11, after V lost 6 bases and J lost 4 bases. CDR3 DNA: TGTGCCAGCAGCCCCGGACAGGGATCGCTCGGGGCCAACGTCCTGACTTTC. Translated, it gives CASSPGQGSLGANVLTF.

The chain uses TRBV12-3 or TRBV12-4 and TRBJ1-1, with TRBD1 as a possible D gene (6 bases). The CDR3 is 15 amino acids. Trimming shortened V by 2 bases and J by 5 bases, and 15 bases separated the two germline ends. The CDR3 spells CASSLLQGGRTEAFF. The CDR3 DNA follows: TGTGCCAGCAGTTTATTACAGGGCGGTCGGACTGAAGCTTTCTTT.

The chain joins TRBV7-9 to TRBJ2-2; the D gene is possibly TRBD1 (5 bases). This CDR3 comprises 15 residues. The germline CDR1 and CDR2 sequences are SEHNR and FQNEAQ (reference sequence). V was cut by 2 bases and J by 4 bases, with 11 bases left in between. CDR3: CASSLKTASTGELFF. Here the CDR3 DNA reads TGTGCCAGCAGCTTAAAGACAGCTTCCACCGGGGAGCTGTTTTTT.

The rearrangement joins TRBV4-1 to TRBJ2-5; D is tentatively TRBD1 or TRBD2 (5 bases each). This CDR3 comprises 13 residues. The V gene's germline CDR1 is MGHRA and CDR2 YSYEKL. The V end lost 6 bases, the J end lost 7 bases, and 15 bases lay between the germline ends. CDR3 residues: CASRATTQGTQYF. CDR3 sequence (DNA): TGCGCCAGCAGGGCGACTACCCAGGGGACCCAGTACTTC.

This clonotype was seen ten or more times. The chain joins TRBV7-8 to TRBJ2-1; a weak D match, TRBD2 (5 bases). There are 16 residues in the CDR3. Germline lookup yields CDR1 SGHVS and CDR2 FQNEAQ. V shed 5 bases and J shed 4 bases, with 18 bases lying between them. CDR3 protein: CASSRTPAGRYNEQFF. The CDR3 DNA reads TGTGCCAGCAGCCGCACCCCGGCGGGCCGATACAATGAGCAGTTCTTC.

This clonotype was counted ten times or more. CDR3 coding DNA: TGTGCCAGCAGTTTGGGGACAGGGGGCGGAAACACCATATATTTT. Translation gives CASSLGTGGGNTIYF. The V call is TRBV12-3 or TRBV12-4, the J call TRBJ1-3; TRBD1 matches 12 bases. The V gene end was trimmed by 3 bases and the J gene end by 4 bases; junction bases not matched to a gene: 1. The CDR3 is 15 residues long.